This is a list of T cell receptor beta chains from one sample in a study of regulatory T cells in long-lasting Graves disease. Each CDR3 protein gets one entry after TCRdb re-called the multiplex PCR reads with MiXCR. The data hold 400,000 to 500,000 distinct CDR3 sequences, with around 20% observed a single time. The material was peripheral blood mononuclear cells (PBMCs), obtained when the disease was refractory, from a patient treated with antithyroid drugs. These receptors were taken from a female donor with Graves disease. Each CDR3 is given without its conserved first and last residue.

j_call v_call cdr3_aa
TRBJ1-5 TRBV15 ATSHRNENQPQH
TRBJ2-7 TRBV2 ASSTLAGSHEQY
TRBJ2-5 TRBV11-3 ASSHRQGQETQY
TRBJ2-7 TRBV12-3/TRBV12-4 ANLRGDEQY
TRBJ1-1 TRBV29-1 SVEGRENTEAF
TRBJ2-1 TRBV5-1 ASSLRPGTDYNEQF
TRBJ2-7 TRBV30 AWSEDSLREQY
TRBJ2-2 TRBV12-3/TRBV12-4 ASTGTGGTGELF
TRBJ2-2 TRBV3-1 ASSQTGLAGNTGELF
TRBJ1-5 TRBV12-3/TRBV12-4 ASSLLRGSQPQH
TRBJ2-1 TRBV14 ASSPQDPNEQF
TRBJ2-5 TRBV28 ASSLRLAESLKETQY
TRBJ2-7 TRBV7-8 ASSLYTGADTTYEQY
TRBJ2-3 TRBV10-3 AISDAASTDTQY
TRBJ2-7 TRBV27 ASSLRGDRTYEQY
TRBJ2-3 TRBV19 ASSMLGITDTQY
TRBJ2-5 TRBV9 ASSARADVWETQY
TRBJ2-1 TRBV19 ASIPANEQF
TRBJ2-2 TRBV7-3 ASSLTSSRSAGELF
TRBJ1-2 TRBV2 ASRAGRGDYGYT
TRBJ1-6 TRBV20-1 SATQTGGNSPLH
TRBJ2-7 TRBV25-1 ASSDSGNTYEQY
TRBJ2-5 TRBV3-1 ASSQRTLETQY
TRBJ1-1 TRBV20-1 SAAKGLAEAF
TRBJ1-2 TRBV19 ASNPTGTVYGYT
TRBJ2-5 TRBV6-2/TRBV6-3 ASSFPSGAGETQY
TRBJ2-4 TRBV28 ASSDDRSRGIQY
TRBJ2-5 TRBV4-1 ASSQVLLGREETQY
TRBJ1-5 TRBV6-1 ASSLNNQPQH
TRBJ2-7 TRBV5-1 ASRYPGDEQY
TRBJ1-2 TRBV30 AWYAGFGYT
TRBJ2-5 TRBV20-1 SARGRGTQY
TRBJ1-6 TRBV10-3 ASTEVENSPLH
TRBJ1-1 TRBV4-1 ASSQDGWFEAF
TRBJ2-7 TRBV27 ASGRGQGYYEQY
TRBJ1-3 TRBV20-1 SASDRSSGNTIY
TRBJ2-7 TRBV7-8 ASSLLGGKGYEQY
TRBJ2-7 TRBV28 ASSGQGVGNEQY
TRBJ2-7 TRBV19 ASSEPGRYEQY
TRBJ1-5 TRBV19 ASSIGTDQPQH
TRBJ1-3 TRBV15 ATSRDTNTIY
TRBJ1-1 TRBV27 ASSFAGPNTEAF
TRBJ2-4 TRBV6-1 ASAGGLWDIEIAKNIQY
TRBJ2-7 TRBV2 ASLRGLRDSYEQY
TRBJ2-2 TRBV19 ASSTTGTWGTGELF
TRBJ2-2 TRBV15 ATSIPPGFSGDGELF
TRBJ2-3 TRBV28 ASSFLTGTGGEYTQY